This is a list of T cell receptor beta chains from one sample in a study of neurological immune-mediated disorders. One entry per CDR3 protein results from TCRdb running MiXCR on the 5' RACE reads. The sample lists about 55,000 distinct CDR3 sequences; approximately 25% were seen once. The source material was PBMCs. Source of these receptors: a man between 60 and 75 years old with HTLV-1-associated myelopathy (HAM/TSP). Both conserved end residues are part of each CDR3. The order of the fields is V gene, D gene, J gene, clone size, CDR3 DNA, CDR3 protein. D genes are given only for firm matches. Size tells how often a clone was seen (once, few, many) or the class of an expanded clone, and some rows leave it out.

TRBV27	-	TRBJ2-7	many	TGTGCCAGCGCCTTACGGGGCCCTCTCTACGAGCAGTACTTC	CASALRGPLYEQYF
TRBV12-3/TRBV12-4	-	TRBJ1-1	-	TGTGCCAGCAGCCCTCAAGGTACACCGAGGACTGAAGATTTCTTT	CASSPQGTPRTEDFF
TRBV25-1	-	TRBJ2-3	-	TGTGCCAGCAGTGAAAACGGCGCGAGGAGTGATACGCAGTATTTT	CASSENGARSDTQYF
TRBV20-1	TRBD2	TRBJ2-7	many	TGCAGTGCTACTAGCGGGAGCAAAGGCTACGAGCAGTACTTC	CSATSGSKGYEQYF
TRBV10-2	-	TRBJ1-5	many	TGCGCCAGCAGTGAGATGTATCAGCCCCAGCATTTT	CASSEMYQPQHF
TRBV27	-	TRBJ1-6	many	TGTGCCAGCAGTTTTAGACAGTATAATTCACCCCTCCACTTT	CASSFRQYNSPLHF
TRBV5-1	-	TRBJ2-5	many	TGCGCCAGCAGATCCACGGGACTTCAAGAGACCCAGTACTTC	CASRSTGLQETQYF
TRBV29-1	-	TRBJ2-2	many	TGCAGCGTTGAACTCCGGACAGTGAACACCGGGGAGCTGTTTTTT	CSVELRTVNTGELFF
TRBV5-1	TRBD1	TRBJ2-7	many	TGCGCCAGATTCGAGACAGGGGACTCCTACGAGCAGTACTTC	CARFETGDSYEQYF
TRBV7-2	-	TRBJ2-2	-	TGTGCCAGCAGCTTAGCGCGGGGAGTGAACACCGGGGAGCTGTTTTTT	CASSLARGVNTGELFF
TRBV24-1	TRBD2	TRBJ2-3	many	TGTGCCACCAGTGAACTCGCGGGGGATGATACGCAGTATTTT	CATSELAGDDTQYF
TRBV3-1	TRBD1	TRBJ2-7	many	TGTGCCAGCAGCCCCGACAGGGGGGGAACACTCTACGAGCAGTACTTC	CASSPDRGGTLYEQYF
TRBV29-1	-	TRBJ2-7	-	TGCAGCGTGATGGGGCAGGCTGGGTACGAGCAGTACTTC	CSVMGQAGYEQYF
TRBV28	TRBD2	TRBJ2-3	few	TGTGCCAGCAGTATTCCGGGACTAGTCCTCGGGGATACGCAGTATTTT	CASSIPGLVLGDTQYF
TRBV5-1	-	TRBJ1-5	many	TGCGCCAGCAGCTTGGATGGTAGGGGCAATCAGCCCCAGCATTTT	CASSLDGRGNQPQHF
TRBV2	-	TRBJ2-7	few	TGTGCCAGCGGTTTTCGGGACTACGAGCAGTACTTC	CASGFRDYEQYF
TRBV18	TRBD2	TRBJ2-3	many	TGTGCCAGCTCACCTGGACTAGCGGGAGAAGATACGCAGTATTTT	CASSPGLAGEDTQYF